This T cell receptor (beta chain) appears in the sequencing data of a study of cytomegalovirus exposure and HLA in healthy donors. Germline assignment: CDR1 SGHNT and CDR2 YYREEE (reference sequence). With 4 bases clipped from V and 5 bases from J, the junction kept 11 bases outside the gene matches. The CDR3 contains 15 residues. With 60 Vbeta and 13 Jbeta primers, the PCR was carried out. TCRdb keeps only in-frame clones here, not all; method: immunoSEQ multiplex PCR. Of more than 200,000 clones in the sample, 60% to 80% were seen once. General study results and limits: TCR beta sequences numbering roughly 18,000 were associated with HLA alleles at 0.05 false discovery rate in a later analysis. Later, an analysis showed that TCR beta chains associated with HLA were more clonally expanded than others that were equally common.

Comment on this clone: What it binds is unknown.

This receptor was obtained from a male donor in good health and CMV-seronegative. The chain combines TRBV5-4 with TRBJ2-5, with 7 bases identical to TRBD1. The sequenced material came from PBMCs. The CDR3, as DNA: TGTGCCAGCAGCATAAACTACAGGGGAGAGGAGACCCAGTACTTC. Amino acid sequence: CASSINYRGEETQYF.